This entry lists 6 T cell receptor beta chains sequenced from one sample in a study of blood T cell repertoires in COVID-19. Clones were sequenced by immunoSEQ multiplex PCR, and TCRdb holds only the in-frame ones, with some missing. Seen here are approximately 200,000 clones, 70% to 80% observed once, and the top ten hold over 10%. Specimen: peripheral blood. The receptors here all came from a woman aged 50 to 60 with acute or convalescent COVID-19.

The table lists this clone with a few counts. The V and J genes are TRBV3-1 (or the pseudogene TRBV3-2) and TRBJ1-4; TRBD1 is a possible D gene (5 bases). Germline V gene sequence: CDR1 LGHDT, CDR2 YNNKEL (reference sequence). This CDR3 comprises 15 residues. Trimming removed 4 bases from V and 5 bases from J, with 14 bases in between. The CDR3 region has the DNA TGTGCCAGCAGCCTTCAGTGGGGCCCAAATGAAAAACTGTTTTTT. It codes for CASSLQWGPNEKLFF.

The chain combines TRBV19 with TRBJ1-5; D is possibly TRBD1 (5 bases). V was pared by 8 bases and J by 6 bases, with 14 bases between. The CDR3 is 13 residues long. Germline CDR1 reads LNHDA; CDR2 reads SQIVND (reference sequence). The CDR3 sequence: CASQGGRSQPQHF. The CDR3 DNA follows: TGTGCCAGTCAGGGAGGTCGTAGTCAGCCCCAGCATTTT. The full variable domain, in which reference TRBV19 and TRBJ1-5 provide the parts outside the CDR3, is DGGITQSPKYLFRKEGQNVTLSCEQNLNHDAMYWYRQDPGQGLRLIYYSQIVNDFQKGDIAEGYSVSREKKESFPLTVTSAQKNPTAFYLCASQGGRSQPQHFGDGTRLSIL.

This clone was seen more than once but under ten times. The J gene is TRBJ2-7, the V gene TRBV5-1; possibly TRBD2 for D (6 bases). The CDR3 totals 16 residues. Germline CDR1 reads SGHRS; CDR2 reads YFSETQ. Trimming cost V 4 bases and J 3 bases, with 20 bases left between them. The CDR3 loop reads CASSRTIAGGVYEQYF. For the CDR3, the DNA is TGCGCCAGCAGCCGGACCATAGCCGGGGGTGTCTACGAGCAGTACTTC.

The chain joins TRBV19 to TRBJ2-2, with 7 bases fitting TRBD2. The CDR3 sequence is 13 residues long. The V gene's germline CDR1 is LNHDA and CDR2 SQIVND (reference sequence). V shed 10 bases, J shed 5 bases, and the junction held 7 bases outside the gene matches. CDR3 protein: CATWTGGTGELFF. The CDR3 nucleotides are TGTGCCACCTGGACGGGGGGTACCGGGGAGCTGTTTTTT.

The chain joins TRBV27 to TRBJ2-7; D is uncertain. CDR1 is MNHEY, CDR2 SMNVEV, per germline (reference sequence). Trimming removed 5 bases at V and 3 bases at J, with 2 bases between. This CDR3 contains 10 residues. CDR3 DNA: TGTGCCAGCAGTCTCTACGAGCAGTACTTC. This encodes CASSLYEQYF.

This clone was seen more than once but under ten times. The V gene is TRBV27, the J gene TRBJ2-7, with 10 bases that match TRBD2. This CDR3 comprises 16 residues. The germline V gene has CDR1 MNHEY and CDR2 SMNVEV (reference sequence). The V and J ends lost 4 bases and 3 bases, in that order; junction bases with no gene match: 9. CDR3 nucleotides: TGTGCCAGCAGTTCTATTGGTCTAGCGGGAGACTACGAGCAGTACTTC. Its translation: CASSSIGLAGDYEQYF.